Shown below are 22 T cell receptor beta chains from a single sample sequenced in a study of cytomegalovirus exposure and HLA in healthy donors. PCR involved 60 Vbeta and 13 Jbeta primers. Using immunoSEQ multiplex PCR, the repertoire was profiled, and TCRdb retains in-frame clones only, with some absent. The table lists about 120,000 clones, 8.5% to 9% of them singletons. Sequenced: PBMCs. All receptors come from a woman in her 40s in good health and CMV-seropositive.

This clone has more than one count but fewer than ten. The CDR3 here is CANRLLDTQYF. In DNA form, the CDR3 reads TGTGCCAACCGACTCTTGGATACGCAGTATTTT. The chain links TRBV5-3 to TRBJ2-3; D remains ambiguous. TRBV5-3 belongs to the ORF category, with a function that is uncertain. Trimming stripped 9 bases from V and 6 bases from J, with 11 bases between. The length of the CDR3 is 11 residues.

CDR3: CASSLRGTGTEAFF. The DNA for the CDR3 is TGTGCCAGCAGCTTAAGAGGAACAGGGACTGAAGCTTTCTTT. J is TRBJ1-1 and V is TRBV7-3, with a weak D call TRBD1 (6 bases). Trimming stripped 1 base from V and 5 bases from J, with 11 bases between. The CDR3 runs to 14 residues. The germline gives CDR1 SGHTA, CDR2 FQGTGA.

Here the CDR3 reads CASRLDRDPGNTIYF. CDR3 coding DNA: TGTGCCAGCAGGCTCGACAGGGACCCTGGAAACACCATATATTTT. This chain connects TRBV6-1 to TRBJ1-3; 7 bases align to TRBD1. The CDR3 totals 15 residues. With 6 bases clipped from V and 2 bases from J, the junction kept 7 bases outside the gene matches. The V gene's germline CDR1 is MNHNS and CDR2 SASEGT.

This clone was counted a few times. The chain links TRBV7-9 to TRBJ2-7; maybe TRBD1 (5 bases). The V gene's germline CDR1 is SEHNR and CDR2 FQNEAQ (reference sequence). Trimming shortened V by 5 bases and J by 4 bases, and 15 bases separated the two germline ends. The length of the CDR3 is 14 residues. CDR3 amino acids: CASSTTTALYEQYF. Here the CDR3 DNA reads TGTGCCAGCAGCACGACGACAGCCTTATACGAGCAGTACTTC.

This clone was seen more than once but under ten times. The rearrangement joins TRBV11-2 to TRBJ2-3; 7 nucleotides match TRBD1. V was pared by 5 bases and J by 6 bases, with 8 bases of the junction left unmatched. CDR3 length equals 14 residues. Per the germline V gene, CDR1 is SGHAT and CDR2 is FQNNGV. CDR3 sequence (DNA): TGTGCCAGCAGCCCCAGACAGGGTGGGGATACGCAGTATTTT. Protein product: CASSPRQGGDTQYF.

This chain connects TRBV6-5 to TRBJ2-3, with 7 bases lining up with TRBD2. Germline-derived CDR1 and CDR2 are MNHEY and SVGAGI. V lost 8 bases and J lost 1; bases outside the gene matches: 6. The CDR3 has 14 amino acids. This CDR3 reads CASHRGGGTDTQYF. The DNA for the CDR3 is TGTGCCAGCCACCGTGGGGGGGGCACAGATACGCAGTATTTT.

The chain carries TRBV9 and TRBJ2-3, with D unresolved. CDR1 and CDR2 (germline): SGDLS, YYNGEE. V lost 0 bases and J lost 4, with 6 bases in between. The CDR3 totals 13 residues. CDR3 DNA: TGTGCCAGCAGCGTAGAGAACTCAGATACGCAGTATTTT. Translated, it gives CASSVENSDTQYF.

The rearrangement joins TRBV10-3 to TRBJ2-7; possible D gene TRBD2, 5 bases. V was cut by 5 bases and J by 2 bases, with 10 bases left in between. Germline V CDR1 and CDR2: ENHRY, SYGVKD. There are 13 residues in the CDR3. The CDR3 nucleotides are TGTGCCATCAGTAGTCTGGGAGCCTACGAGCAGTACTTC. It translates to CAISSLGAYEQYF.

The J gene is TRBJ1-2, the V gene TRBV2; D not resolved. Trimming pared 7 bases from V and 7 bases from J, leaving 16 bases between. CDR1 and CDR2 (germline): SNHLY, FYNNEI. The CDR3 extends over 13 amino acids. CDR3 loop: CASTTGYAGGYTF. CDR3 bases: TGTGCCAGCACAACCGGGTACGCCGGTGGCTACACCTTC.

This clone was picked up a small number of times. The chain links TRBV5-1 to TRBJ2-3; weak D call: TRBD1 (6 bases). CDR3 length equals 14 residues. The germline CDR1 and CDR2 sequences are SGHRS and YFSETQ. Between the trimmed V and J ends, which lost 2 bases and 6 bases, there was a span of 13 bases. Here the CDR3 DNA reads TGCGCCAGCAGCTTATACAGGGCTTGGGATACGCAGTATTTT. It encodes CASSLYRAWDTQYF.

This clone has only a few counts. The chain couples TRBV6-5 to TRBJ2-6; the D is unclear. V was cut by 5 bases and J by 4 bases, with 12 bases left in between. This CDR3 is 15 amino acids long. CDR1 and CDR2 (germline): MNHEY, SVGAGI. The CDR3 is CASSRQVRGANVLTF. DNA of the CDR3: TGTGCCAGCAGTCGACAAGTCCGAGGGGCCAACGTCCTGACTTTC.

CDR3 amino acids: CASSLVGAGTEAFF. For the CDR3, the DNA is TGTGCCAGCAGCTTGGTGGGGGCAGGGACTGAAGCTTTCTTT. This sequence joins TRBV7-6 and TRBJ1-1, with D perhaps matching TRBD1 (6 bases). Trimming took 3 bases from V and 5 from J, leaving 13 bases between them. Germline CDR1 reads SGHVS; CDR2 reads FNYEAQ. This CDR3 spans 14 amino acids.

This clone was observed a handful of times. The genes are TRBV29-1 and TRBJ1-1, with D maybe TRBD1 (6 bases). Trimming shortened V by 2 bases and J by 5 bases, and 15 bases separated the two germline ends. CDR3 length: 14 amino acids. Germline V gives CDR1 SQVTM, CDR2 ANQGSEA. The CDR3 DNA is TGCAGCGTTGAAAGGGGGGGGGTAAGGACTGAAGCTTTCTTT. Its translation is CSVERGGVRTEAFF.

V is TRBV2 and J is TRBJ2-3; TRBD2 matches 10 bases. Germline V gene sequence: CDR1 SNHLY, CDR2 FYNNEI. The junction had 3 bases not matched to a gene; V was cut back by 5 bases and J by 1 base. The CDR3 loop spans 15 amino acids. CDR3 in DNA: TGTGCCAGCAGTCCTACTAGCGGGGGCACAGATACGCAGTATTTT. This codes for CASSPTSGGTDTQYF.

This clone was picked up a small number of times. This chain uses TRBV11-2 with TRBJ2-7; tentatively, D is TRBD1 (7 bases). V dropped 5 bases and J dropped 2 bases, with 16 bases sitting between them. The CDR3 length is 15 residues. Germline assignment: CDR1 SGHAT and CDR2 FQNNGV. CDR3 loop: CASSALAGQTYEQYF. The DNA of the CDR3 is TGTGCCAGCAGCGCCCTGGCGGGACAGACCTACGAGCAGTACTTC.

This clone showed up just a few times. The CDR3 spells CASSSQTSAYEQYF. In DNA form, the CDR3 reads TGTGCCAGTAGTAGCCAAACCTCGGCCTACGAGCAGTACTTC. The gene calls are TRBV19 and TRBJ2-7; no clear D gene. Trimming removed 4 bases at V and 2 bases at J, with 12 bases between. The V gene's germline CDR1 is LNHDA and CDR2 SQIVND (reference sequence). The CDR3 runs 14 residues.

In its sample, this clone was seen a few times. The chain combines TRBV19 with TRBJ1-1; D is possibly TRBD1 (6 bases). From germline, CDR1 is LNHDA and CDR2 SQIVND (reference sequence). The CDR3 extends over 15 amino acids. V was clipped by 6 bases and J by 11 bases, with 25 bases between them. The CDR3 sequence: CASSTRTPYSGEAFF. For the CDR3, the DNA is TGTGCCAGTAGCACACGCACGCCGTACTCAGGGGAGGCTTTCTTT.

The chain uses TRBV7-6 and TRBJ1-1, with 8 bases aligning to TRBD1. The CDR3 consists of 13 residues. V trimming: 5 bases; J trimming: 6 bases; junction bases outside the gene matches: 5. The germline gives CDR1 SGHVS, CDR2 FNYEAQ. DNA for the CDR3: TGTGCCAGCAGCCCGGACAGGGCCTCTGAAGCTTTCTTT. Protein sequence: CASSPDRASEAFF.

As DNA, the CDR3 is TGTGCCAGCACCCTTACTGGGAACACTGAAGCTTTCTTT. Translation: CASTLTGNTEAFF. The V gene is TRBV7-9, the J gene TRBJ1-1, with D unresolved. The V gene's germline CDR1 is SEHNR and CDR2 FQNEAQ (reference sequence). The CDR3 consists of 13 residues. V was clipped by 7 bases and J by 1 base, with 10 bases between them.

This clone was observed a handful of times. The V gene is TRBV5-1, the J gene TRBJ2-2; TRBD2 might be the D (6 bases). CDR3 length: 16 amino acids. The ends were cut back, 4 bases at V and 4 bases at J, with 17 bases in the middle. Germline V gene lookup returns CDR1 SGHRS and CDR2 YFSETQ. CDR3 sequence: CASSPWQGGSTGELFF. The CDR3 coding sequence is TGCGCCAGCAGCCCCTGGCAGGGAGGTAGCACCGGGGAGCTGTTTTTT.

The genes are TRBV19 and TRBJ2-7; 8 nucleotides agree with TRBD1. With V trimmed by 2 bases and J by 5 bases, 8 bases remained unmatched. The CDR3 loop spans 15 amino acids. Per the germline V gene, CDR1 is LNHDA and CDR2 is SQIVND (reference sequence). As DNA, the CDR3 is TGTGCCAGTAGTATATCCGACAGGGGTCACAACGAGCAGTACTTC. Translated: CASSISDRGHNEQYF.

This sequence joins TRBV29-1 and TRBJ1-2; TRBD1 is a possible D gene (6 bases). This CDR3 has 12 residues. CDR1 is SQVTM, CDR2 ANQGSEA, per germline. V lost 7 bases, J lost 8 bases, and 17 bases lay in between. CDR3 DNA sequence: TGCAGCGCCGATGGGGGGGGGCTGGGCTACACCTTC. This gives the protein CSADGGGLGYTF. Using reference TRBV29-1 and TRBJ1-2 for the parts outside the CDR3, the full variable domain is SAVISQKPSRDICQRGTSLTIQCQVDSQVTMMFWYRQQPGQSLTLIATANQGSEATYESGFVIDKFPISRPNLTFSTLTVSNMSPEDSSIYLCSADGGGLGYTFGSGTRLTVV.